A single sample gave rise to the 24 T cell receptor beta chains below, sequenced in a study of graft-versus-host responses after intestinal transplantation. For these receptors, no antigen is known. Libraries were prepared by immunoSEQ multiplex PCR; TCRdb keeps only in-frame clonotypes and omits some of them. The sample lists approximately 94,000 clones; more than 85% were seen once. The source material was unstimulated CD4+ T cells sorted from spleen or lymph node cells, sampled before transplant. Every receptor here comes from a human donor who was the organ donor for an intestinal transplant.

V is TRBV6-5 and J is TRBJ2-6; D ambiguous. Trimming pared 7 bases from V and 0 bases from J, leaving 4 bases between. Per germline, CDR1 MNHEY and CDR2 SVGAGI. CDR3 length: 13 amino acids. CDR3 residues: CASNRSGANVLTF. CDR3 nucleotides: TGTGCCAGCAATCGCTCTGGGGCCAACGTCCTGACTTTC.

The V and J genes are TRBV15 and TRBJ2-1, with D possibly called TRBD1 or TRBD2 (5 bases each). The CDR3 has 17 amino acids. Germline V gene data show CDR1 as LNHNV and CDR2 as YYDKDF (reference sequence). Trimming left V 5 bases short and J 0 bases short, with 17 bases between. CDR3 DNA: TGTGCCACCAGCCCCTCTCCAGGGACCAGCTCCTACAATGAGCAGTTCTTC. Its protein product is CATSPSPGTSSYNEQFF.

The chain's CDR3 is CASSAQGEGYTF. The CDR3 DNA sequence: TGTGCCAGCAGTGCACAGGGGGAGGGCTACACCTTC. The gene calls are TRBV6-5 and TRBJ1-2; 8 bases are a match to TRBD1. The germline CDR1 and CDR2 sequences are MNHEY and SVGAGI. This CDR3 has 12 residues. Trimming cost V 5 bases and J 8 bases; bases outside gene matches: 4.

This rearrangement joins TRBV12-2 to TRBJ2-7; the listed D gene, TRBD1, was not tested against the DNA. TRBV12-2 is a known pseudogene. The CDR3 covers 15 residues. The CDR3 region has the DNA TGTGCAAGTCGCTTAGCGACGACAGGGGGCTACGAGCAGTACTTC. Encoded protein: CASRLATTGGYEQYF.

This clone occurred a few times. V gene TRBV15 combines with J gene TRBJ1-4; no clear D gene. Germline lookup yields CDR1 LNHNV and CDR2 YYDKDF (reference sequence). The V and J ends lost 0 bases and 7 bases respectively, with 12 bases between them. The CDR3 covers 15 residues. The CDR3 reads CATSRDQVGVEKLFF. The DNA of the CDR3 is TGTGCCACCAGCAGAGATCAGGTTGGAGTTGAAAAACTGTTTTTT.

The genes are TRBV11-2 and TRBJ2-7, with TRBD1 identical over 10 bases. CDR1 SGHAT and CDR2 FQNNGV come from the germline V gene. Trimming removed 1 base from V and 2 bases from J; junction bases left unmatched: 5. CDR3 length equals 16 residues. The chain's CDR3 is CASSLGWGTGAYEQYF. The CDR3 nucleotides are TGTGCCAGCAGCTTAGGCTGGGGGACAGGGGCCTACGAGCAGTACTTC.

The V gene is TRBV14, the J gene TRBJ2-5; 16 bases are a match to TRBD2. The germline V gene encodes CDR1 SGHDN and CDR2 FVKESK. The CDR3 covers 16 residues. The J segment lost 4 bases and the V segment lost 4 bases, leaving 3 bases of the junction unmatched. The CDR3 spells CASSRGLAGGPETQYF. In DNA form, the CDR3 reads TGTGCCAGCAGCCGGGGACTAGCGGGGGGGCCAGAGACCCAGTACTTC.

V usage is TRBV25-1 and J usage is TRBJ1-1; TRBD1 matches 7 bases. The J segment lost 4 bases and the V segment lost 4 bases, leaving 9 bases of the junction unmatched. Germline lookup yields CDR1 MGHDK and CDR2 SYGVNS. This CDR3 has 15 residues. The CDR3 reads CASSARDRAATEAFF. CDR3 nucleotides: TGTGCCAGCAGTGCCAGAGACAGGGCGGCCACTGAAGCTTTCTTT. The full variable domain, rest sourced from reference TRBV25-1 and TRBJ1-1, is EADIYQTPRYLVIGTGKKITLECSQTMGHDKMYWYQQDPGMELHLIHYSYGVNSTEKGDLSSESTVSRIRTEHFPLTLESARPSHTSQYLCASSARDRAATEAFFGQGTRLTVV.

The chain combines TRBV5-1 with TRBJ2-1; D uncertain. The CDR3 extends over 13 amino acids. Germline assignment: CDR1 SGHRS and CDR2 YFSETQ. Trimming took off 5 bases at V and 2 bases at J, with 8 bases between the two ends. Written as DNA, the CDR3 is TGCGCCAGCAGTGGGCAGCCCTACAATGAGCAGTTCTTC. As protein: CASSGQPYNEQFF.

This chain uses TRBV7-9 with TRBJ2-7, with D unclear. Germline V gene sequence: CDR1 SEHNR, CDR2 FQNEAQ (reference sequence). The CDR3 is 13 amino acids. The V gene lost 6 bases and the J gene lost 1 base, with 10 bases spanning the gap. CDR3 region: CASSYRPSYEQYF. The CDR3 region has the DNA TGTGCCAGCAGTTACAGACCGTCCTACGAGCAGTACTTC.

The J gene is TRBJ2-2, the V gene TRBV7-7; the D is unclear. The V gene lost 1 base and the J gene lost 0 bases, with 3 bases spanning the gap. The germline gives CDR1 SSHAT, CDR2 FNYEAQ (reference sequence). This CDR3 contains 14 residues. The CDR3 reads CASSLGANTGELFF. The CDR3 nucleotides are TGTGCCAGCAGCTTAGGGGCGAACACCGGGGAGCTGTTTTTT.

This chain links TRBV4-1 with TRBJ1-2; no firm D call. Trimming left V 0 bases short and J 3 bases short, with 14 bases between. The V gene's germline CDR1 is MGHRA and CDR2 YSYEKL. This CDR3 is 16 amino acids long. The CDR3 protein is CASSQEGSAGYYGYTF. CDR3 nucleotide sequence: TGCGCCAGCAGCCAAGAAGGGTCGGCCGGCTACTATGGCTACACCTTC.

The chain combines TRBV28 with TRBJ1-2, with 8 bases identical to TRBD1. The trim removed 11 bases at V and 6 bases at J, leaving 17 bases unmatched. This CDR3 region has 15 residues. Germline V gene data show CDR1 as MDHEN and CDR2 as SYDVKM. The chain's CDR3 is CAVKTNLDREDGYTF. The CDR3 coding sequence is TGTGCCGTAAAGACTAATTTGGACAGGGAGGATGGCTACACCTTC.

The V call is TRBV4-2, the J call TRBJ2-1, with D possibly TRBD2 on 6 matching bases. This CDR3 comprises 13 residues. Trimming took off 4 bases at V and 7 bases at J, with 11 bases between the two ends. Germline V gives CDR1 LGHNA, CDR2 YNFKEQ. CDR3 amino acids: CASSRDFSNEQFF. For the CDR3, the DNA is TGTGCCAGCAGCCGGGACTTCTCTAATGAGCAGTTCTTC.

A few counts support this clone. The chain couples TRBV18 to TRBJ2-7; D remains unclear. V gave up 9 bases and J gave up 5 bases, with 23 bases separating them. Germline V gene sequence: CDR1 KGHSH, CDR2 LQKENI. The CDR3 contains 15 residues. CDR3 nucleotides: TGTGCCAGTACATTGTGGCCAGCGCTGGGTAACGAGCAGTACTTC. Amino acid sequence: CASTLWPALGNEQYF. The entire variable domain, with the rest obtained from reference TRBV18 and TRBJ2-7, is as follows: NAGVMQNPRHLVRRRGQEARLRCSPMKGHSHVYWYRQLPEEGLKFMVYLQKENIIDESGMPKERFSAEFPKEGPSILRIQQVVRGDSAAYFCASTLWPALGNEQYFGPGTRLTVT.

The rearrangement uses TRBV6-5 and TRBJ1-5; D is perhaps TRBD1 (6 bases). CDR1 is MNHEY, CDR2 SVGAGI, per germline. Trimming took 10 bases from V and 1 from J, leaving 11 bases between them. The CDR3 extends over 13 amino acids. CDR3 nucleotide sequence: TGTGCCACGCAAACAGGGAGCAATCAGCCCCAGCATTTT. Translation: CATQTGSNQPQHF.

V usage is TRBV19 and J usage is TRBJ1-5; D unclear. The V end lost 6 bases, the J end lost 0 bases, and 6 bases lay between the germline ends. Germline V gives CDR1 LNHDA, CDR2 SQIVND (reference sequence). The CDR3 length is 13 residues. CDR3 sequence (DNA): TGTGCCAGTAGATCGTCTAGCAATCAGCCCCAGCATTTT. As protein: CASRSSSNQPQHF.

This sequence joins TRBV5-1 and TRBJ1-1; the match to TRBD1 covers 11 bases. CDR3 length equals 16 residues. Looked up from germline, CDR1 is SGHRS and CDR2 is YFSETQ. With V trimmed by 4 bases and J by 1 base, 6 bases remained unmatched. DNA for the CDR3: TGCGCCAGCAGCCGAGGGACAGGGGGGTCGAACACTGAAGCTTTCTTT. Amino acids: CASSRGTGGSNTEAFF.

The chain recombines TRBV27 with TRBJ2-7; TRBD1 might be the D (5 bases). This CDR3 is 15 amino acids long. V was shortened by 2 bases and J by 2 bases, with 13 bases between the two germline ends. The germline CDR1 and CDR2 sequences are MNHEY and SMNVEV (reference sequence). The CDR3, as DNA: TGTGCCAGCAGTTTAAGACAGTTTTACCCCTACGAGCAGTACTTC. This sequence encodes CASSLRQFYPYEQYF.

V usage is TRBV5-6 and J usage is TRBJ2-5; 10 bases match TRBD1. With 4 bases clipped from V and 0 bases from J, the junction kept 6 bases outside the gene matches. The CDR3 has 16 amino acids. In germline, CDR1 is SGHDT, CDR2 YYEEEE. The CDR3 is CASSLGTGAYQETQYF. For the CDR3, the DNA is TGTGCCAGCAGCCTGGGGACAGGGGCTTACCAAGAGACCCAGTACTTC.

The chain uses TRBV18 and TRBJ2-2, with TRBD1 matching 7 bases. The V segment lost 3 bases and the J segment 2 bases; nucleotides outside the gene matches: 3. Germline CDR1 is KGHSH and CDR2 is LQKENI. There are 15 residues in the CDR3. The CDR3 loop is CASSPGQINTGELFF. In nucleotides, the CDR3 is TGTGCCAGCTCACCGGGACAGATAAACACCGGGGAGCTGTTTTTT.

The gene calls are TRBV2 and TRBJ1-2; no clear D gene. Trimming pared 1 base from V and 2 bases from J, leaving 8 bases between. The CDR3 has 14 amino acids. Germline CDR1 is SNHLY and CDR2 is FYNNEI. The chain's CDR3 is CASSEDKENYGYTF. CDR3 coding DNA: TGTGCCAGCAGTGAAGACAAGGAAAACTATGGCTACACCTTC. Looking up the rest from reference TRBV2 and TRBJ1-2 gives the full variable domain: EPEVTQTPSHQVTQMGQEVILRCVPISNHLYFYWYRQILGQKVEFLVSFYNNEISEKSEIFDDQFSVERPDGSNFTLKIRSTKLEDSAMYFCASSEDKENYGYTFGSGTRLTVV.

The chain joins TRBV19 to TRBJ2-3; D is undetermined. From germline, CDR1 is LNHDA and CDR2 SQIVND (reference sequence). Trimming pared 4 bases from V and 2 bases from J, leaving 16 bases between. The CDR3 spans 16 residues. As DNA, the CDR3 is TGTGCCAGTAGTAGCCCGGACGGATCTTACACAGATACGCAGTATTTT. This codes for CASSSPDGSYTDTQYF.

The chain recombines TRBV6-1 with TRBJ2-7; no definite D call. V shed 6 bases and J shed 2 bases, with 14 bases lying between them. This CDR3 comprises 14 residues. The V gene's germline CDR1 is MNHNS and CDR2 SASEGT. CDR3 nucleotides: TGTGCCAGCAGCTTCGACCCCGCCACCTACGAGCAGTACTTC. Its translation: CASSFDPATYEQYF.